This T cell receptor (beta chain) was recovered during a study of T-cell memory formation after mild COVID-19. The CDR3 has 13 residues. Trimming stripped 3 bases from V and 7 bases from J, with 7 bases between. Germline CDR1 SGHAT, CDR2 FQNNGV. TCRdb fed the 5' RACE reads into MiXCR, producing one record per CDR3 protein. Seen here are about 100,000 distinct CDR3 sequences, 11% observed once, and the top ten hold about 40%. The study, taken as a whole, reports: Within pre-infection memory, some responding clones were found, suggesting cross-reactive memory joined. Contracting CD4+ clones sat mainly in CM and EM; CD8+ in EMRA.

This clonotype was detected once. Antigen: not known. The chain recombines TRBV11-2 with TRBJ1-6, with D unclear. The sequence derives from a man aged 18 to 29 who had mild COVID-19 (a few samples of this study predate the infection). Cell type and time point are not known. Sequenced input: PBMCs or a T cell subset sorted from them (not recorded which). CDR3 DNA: TGTGCCAGCAGCTTGGGGTTAAATTCACCCCTCCACTTT. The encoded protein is CASSLGLNSPLHF.